These 9 T cell receptor beta chains share one sample of origin, sequenced in a study of blood T cell repertoires in COVID-19. Profiled with immunoSEQ multiplex PCR; TCRdb holds only in-frame clones, not every one. The data contain approximately 330,000 clones, about 86% of them singletons. Specimen: PBMCs or T cells enriched from blood (not recorded which). These receptors all come from a woman aged 40 to 50 with acute COVID-19.

V gene TRBV27 combines with J gene TRBJ2-5, with D possibly matching TRBD1 (7 bases). Germline values: CDR1 MNHEY, CDR2 SMNVEV (reference sequence). CDR3 length equals 15 residues. V lost 2 bases to trimming and J lost 2 bases, with 12 bases between them. As DNA, the CDR3 is TGTGCCAGCAGTTTACTGGAGGGGGCACAAGAGACCCAGTACTTC. Translation gives CASSLLEGAQETQYF.

The chain carries TRBV29-1 and TRBJ2-5; D might be TRBD2 (6 bases). There are 13 residues in the CDR3. Germline CDR1 reads SQVTM; CDR2 reads ANQGSEA. The V gene lost 8 bases and the J gene lost 6 bases, with 19 bases spanning the gap. The CDR3: CSSLADTRQTQYF. DNA for the CDR3: TGCAGCTCATTAGCGGACACCAGGCAGACCCAGTACTTC.

The rearrangement joins TRBV11-1 to TRBJ2-1; TRBD1 matches 9 bases. The V and J ends lost 6 bases and 6 bases, in that order; junction bases with no gene match: 6. The CDR3 contains 14 residues. The V gene's germline CDR1 is SGHAT and CDR2 FQDESV (reference sequence). The CDR3 loop is CASSRQGVPNEQFF. The CDR3 DNA is TGTGCCAGCAGTCGACAGGGGGTTCCCAATGAGCAGTTCTTC.

This clone has more than one count but fewer than ten. In DNA form, the CDR3 reads TGTGCCAGCAGCCCAGACAGGATCTTCTATGGCTACACCTTC. This encodes CASSPDRIFYGYTF. V usage is TRBV7-8 and J usage is TRBJ1-2, with a tentative D call TRBD1 (6 bases). V lost 5 bases and J lost 4, with 14 bases in between. Germline lookup yields CDR1 SGHVS and CDR2 FQNEAQ. The CDR3 covers 14 residues.

The chain employs TRBV5-6 and TRBJ1-2; 7 bases are shared with TRBD1. CDR1 SGHDT and CDR2 YYEEEE come from the germline V gene. CDR3 length equals 15 residues. Trimming cost V 2 bases and J 3 bases; bases outside gene matches: 7. The CDR3 region has the DNA TGTGCCAGCAGCTTTATCCGGGACAGAGACTATGGCTACACCTTC. It encodes CASSFIRDRDYGYTF.

The gene calls are TRBV11-2 and TRBJ2-2; 15 bases are a match to TRBD2. The V and J ends lost 5 bases and 6 bases, in that order; junction bases with no gene match: 10. Germline CDR1 reads SGHAT; CDR2 reads FQNNGV. The CDR3 has 18 residues. Here the CDR3 DNA reads TGTGCCAGCAGCCTTTGGACTAGCGGGGGGGCCAGGTCCGGGGAGCTGTTTTTT. This gives the protein CASSLWTSGGARSGELFF. Complete variable domain (other parts from reference TRBV11-2 and TRBJ2-2): EAGVAQSPRYKIIEKRQSVAFWCNPISGHATLYWYQQILGQGPKLLIQFQNNGVVDDSQLPKDRFSAERLKGVDSTLKIQPAKLEDSAVYLCASSLWTSGGARSGELFFGEGSRLTVL.

The chain links TRBV7-9 to TRBJ2-7, with D possibly matching TRBD1 (6 bases). Germline-derived CDR1 and CDR2 are SEHNR and FQNEAQ (reference sequence). The CDR3 is 12 amino acids. Deletions cut 5 bases from V and 7 bases from J, with 12 bases between. The DNA for the CDR3 is TGTGCCAGCAGCCCCTCGGACAGTGAGCAGTACTTC. Translated, it gives CASSPSDSEQYF.

This rearrangement joins TRBV4-2 to TRBJ2-7; 8 nucleotides align to TRBD1. Germline CDR1 reads LGHNA; CDR2 reads YNFKEQ. This CDR3 spans 14 amino acids. Trimming took 6 bases from V and 6 from J; bases not matched to a gene: 10. The CDR3 nucleotides are TGTGCCAGCAGACAGATTGGACAGGGTGGCGAGCAGTACTTC. It yields the protein CASRQIGQGGEQYF.

The rearrangement joins TRBV4-2 to TRBJ2-3; the match to TRBD2 covers 14 bases. Germline lookup yields CDR1 LGHNA and CDR2 YNFKEQ. The length of the CDR3 is 16 residues. Trimming at V came to 5 bases and at J to 5 bases, leaving 6 bases not matched to a gene. CDR3 protein: CASSAGLAGEGDTQYF. CDR3 nucleotide sequence: TGTGCCAGCAGCGCGGGACTAGCGGGAGAGGGAGATACGCAGTATTTT.